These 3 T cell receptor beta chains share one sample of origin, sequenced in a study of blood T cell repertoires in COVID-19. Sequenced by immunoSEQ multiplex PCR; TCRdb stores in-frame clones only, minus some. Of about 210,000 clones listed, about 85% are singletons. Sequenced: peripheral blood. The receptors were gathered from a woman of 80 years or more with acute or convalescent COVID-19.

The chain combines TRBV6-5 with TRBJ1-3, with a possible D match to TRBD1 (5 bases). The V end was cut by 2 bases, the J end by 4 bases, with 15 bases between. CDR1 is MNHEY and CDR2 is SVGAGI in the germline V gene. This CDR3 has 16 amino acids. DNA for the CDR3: TGTGCCAGCAGTTACCAAGGGGCGGGGTTCGGAAACACCATATATTTT. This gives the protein CASSYQGAGFGNTIYF.

The CDR3 region has the DNA TGTGCCAGCAGTTACACGAATATAATGGGATCCGGGGCCTACGAGCAGTACTTC. This sequence encodes CASSYTNIMGSGAYEQYF. The chain is built from TRBV6-8 and TRBJ2-7; tentatively, D is TRBD2 (5 bases). Trimming removed 2 bases from V and 2 bases from J, with 22 bases in between. The CDR3 has 18 residues. Germline V gene lookup returns CDR1 MNHGY and CDR2 SAAAGT.

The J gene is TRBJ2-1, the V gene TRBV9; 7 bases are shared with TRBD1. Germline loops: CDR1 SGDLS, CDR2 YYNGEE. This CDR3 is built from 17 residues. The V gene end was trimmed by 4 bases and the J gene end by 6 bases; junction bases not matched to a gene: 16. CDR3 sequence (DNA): TGTGCCAGCAGCTCAGGCGCAGGGGGATATTCCCCCAATGAGCAGTTCTTC. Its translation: CASSSGAGGYSPNEQFF. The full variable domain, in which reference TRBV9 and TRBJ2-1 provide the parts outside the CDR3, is DSGVTQTPKHLITATGQRVTLRCSPRSGDLSVYWYQQSLDQGLQFLIQYYNGEERAKGNILERFSAQQFPDLHSELNLSSLELGDSALYFCASSSGAGGYSPNEQFFGPGTRLTVL.